This T cell receptor (beta chain) was sequenced in a study of T cells in localized non-small cell lung cancer. Study conclusions and caveats: Heterogeneity is still possible, as just one tumor region was sequenced. Of the tissues analyzed, uninvolved adjacent lung showed maximal T cell clonality, greater than tumor. Elevated circulating T cell density in blood was associated with longer overall survival. Adjacent lung exhibited a median of 57 among the 100 most abundant tumor clones.

Germline V CDR1 and CDR2: SGHDT, YYEEEE. CDR3 length equals 11 residues. V lost 4 bases and J 9 bases, leaving 9 bases between the germline ends. Sequencing used immunoSEQ multiplex PCR; TCRdb keeps in-frame clones, though not all of them. Of about 53,000 clones listed, roughly 83% are singletons. Regarding this clone: Its specificity is not known.

This receptor was obtained from a man between 40 and 69 years old with stage III lung adenocarcinoma. This rearrangement joins TRBV5-6 to TRBJ2-3; D gene uncertain. The sequencing here drew on peripheral blood mononuclear cells, taken before any cancer treatment. The CDR3 region is CASSLWETQYF. CDR3 DNA sequence: TGTGCCAGCAGCCTCTGGGAAACGCAGTATTTT.